This TCR beta chain was identified in a study of blood T cell repertoires in COVID-19. Study-wide context: Some COVID-19 samples were acute and others convalescent; all came from the United States, Italy and Spain. The cDNA or gDNA used as material had been derived from T cells, B-cell-depleted T cells, or PBMCs.

The germline gives CDR1 SGHRS, CDR2 YFSETQ. Trimming pared 2 bases from V and 2 bases from J, leaving 15 bases between. The CDR3 is made up of 16 amino acids. Original handling: Amplification of reference gene primers was used by the study to estimate nucleated cell counts. The method was immunoSEQ multiplex PCR; TCRdb's version includes in-frame clones alone and lacks a portion of them. Clone size and the V and J calls come from that table; the DNA yielded D and trimming. There are about 120,000 clones in the sample; about 87% occur only once, and 25% to 30% lies in the top ten. The chain links TRBV5-1 to TRBJ2-3; D possibly corresponds to TRBD2 (6 bases). The TCR sequence derives from a woman between 65 and 79 years old with acute or convalescent COVID-19. Sequences were obtained from peripheral blood. The CDR3, as DNA: TGCGCCAGCAGCTTTACGGGGGTCCCGGCCACAGATACGCAGTATTTT. This translates into CASSFTGVPATDTQYF. Full variable domain (remainder filled in from reference TRBV5-1 and TRBJ2-3): KAGVTQTPRYLIKTRGQQVTLSCSPISGHRSVSWYQQTPGQGLQFLFEYFSETQRNKGNFPGRFSGRQFSNSRSEMNVSTLELGDSALYLCASSFTGVPATDTQYFGPGTRLTVL.